Presented here are 9 T cell receptor beta chains from one specimen sequenced in a study of blood T cell repertoires in COVID-19. Measured with immunoSEQ multiplex PCR; TCRdb has only the in-frame clones, and not every one. The data contain 90,000 to 100,000 clones, 89% of them singletons. The sequenced material came from peripheral blood. The receptors were gathered from a man over 45 with COVID-19, enrolled during active disease.

The rearrangement joins TRBV5-1 to TRBJ2-5; TRBD2 aligns across 8 bases. The length of the CDR3 is 15 residues. CDR1 and CDR2 from the germline V gene are SGHRS and YFSETQ. The ends lost 0 bases at V and 2 bases at J; junction bases unmatched: 3. The CDR3 is CASSLAGGAQETQYF. As DNA, the CDR3 is TGCGCCAGCAGCTTGGCCGGGGGGGCGCAAGAGACCCAGTACTTC. The whole variable domain, remainder taken from reference TRBV5-1 and TRBJ2-5, is KAGVTQTPRYLIKTRGQQVTLSCSPISGHRSVSWYQQTPGQGLQFLFEYFSETQRNKGNFPGRFSGRQFSNSRSEMNVSTLELGDSALYLCASSLAGGAQETQYFGPGTRLLVL.

The CDR3 coding sequence is TGTGCCAGCAGTCTGGCCCCCCGGGACTGGGATAATCAGCCCCAGCATTTT. Translation gives CASSLAPRDWDNQPQHF. The chain recombines TRBV2 with TRBJ1-5; TRBD1 is a possible D gene (5 bases). Trimming left V 5 bases short and J 4 bases short, with 21 bases between. This CDR3 is 17 amino acids long. Germline loops: CDR1 SNHLY, CDR2 FYNNEI. Full variable domain (outside the CDR3, taken from reference TRBV2 and TRBJ1-5): EPEVTQTPSHQVTQMGQEVILRCVPISNHLYFYWYRQILGQKVEFLVSFYNNEISEKSEIFDDQFSVERPDGSNFTLKIRSTKLEDSAMYFCASSLAPRDWDNQPQHFGDGTRLSIL.

The J gene is TRBJ1-2, the V gene TRBV11-1; 7 bases agree with TRBD1. The CDR3 length is 17 residues. V lost 0 bases to trimming and J lost 8 bases; unmatched junction nucleotides: 15. Germline assignment: CDR1 SGHAT and CDR2 FQDESV (reference sequence). CDR3 sequence (DNA): TGTGCCAGCAGCTTAGCGCGGGGACCATCGACAGGGACCGGCTACACCTTC. Encoded protein: CASSLARGPSTGTGYTF. Combining the CDR3 with reference TRBV11-1 and TRBJ1-2 gives the whole variable domain EAEVAQSPRYKITEKSQAVAFWCDPISGHATLYWYRQILGQGPELLVQFQDESVVDDSQLPKDRFSAERLKGVDSTLKIQPAELGDSAMYLCASSLARGPSTGTGYTFGSGTRLTVV.

The genes are TRBV7-8 and TRBJ1-5; TRBD1 might be the D (6 bases). This CDR3 is built from 16 residues. Trimming shortened V by 2 bases and J by 6 bases, and 17 bases separated the two germline ends. The germline CDR1 and CDR2 sequences are SGHVS and FQNEAQ. CDR3 in amino acids: CASSLRAGGAGQPQHF. CDR3 DNA: TGTGCCAGCAGCTTAAGGGCGGGGGGGGCAGGTCAGCCCCAGCATTTT.

This clone was observed a few times. The rearrangement links TRBV5-4 to TRBJ1-2, with a tentative D call TRBD1 (6 bases). V was clipped by 4 bases and J by 5 bases, with 15 bases between them. The CDR3 runs 14 residues. The germline V gene encodes CDR1 SGHNT and CDR2 YYREEE (reference sequence). CDR3 sequence (DNA): TGTGCCAGCAGCGCCCGGGGCAGGGGTTATGGCTACACCTTC. Translating it yields CASSARGRGYGYTF.

The chain joins TRBV4-1 to TRBJ1-2, with TRBD1 identical over 8 bases. The length of the CDR3 is 15 residues. Germline values: CDR1 MGHRA, CDR2 YSYEKL. V was clipped by 1 base and J by 2 bases; unmatched bases: 3. CDR3 protein: CASSQVDRGNYGYTF. CDR3 bases: TGCGCCAGCAGCCAAGTCGACAGGGGAAACTATGGCTACACCTTC.

V is TRBV7-9 and J is TRBJ1-6; D is possibly TRBD1 (5 bases). V shed 6 bases and J shed 9 bases, with 24 bases lying between them. Germline V gene data show CDR1 as SEHNR and CDR2 as FQNEAQ (reference sequence). This CDR3 spans 17 amino acids. The chain's CDR3 is CASSQRNGLRDGSPLHF. For the CDR3, the DNA is TGTGCCAGCAGTCAACGAAACGGGCTGCGGGACGGTTCACCCCTCCACTTT.

This clone was detected only once. The V and J genes are TRBV7-3 and TRBJ2-5; TRBD1 agrees at 10 bases. The junction had 3 bases not matched to a gene; V was cut back by 4 bases and J by 7 bases. The germline gives CDR1 SGHTA, CDR2 FQGTGA. The CDR3 has 13 residues. The chain's CDR3 is CASSSGQGRTQYF. CDR3 nucleotides: TGTGCCAGCAGCTCGGGACAGGGGAGGACCCAGTACTTC. Drawing the rest from reference TRBV7-3 and TRBJ2-5, the complete variable domain is GAGVSQTPSNKVTEKGKYVELRCDPISGHTALYWYRQSLGQGPEFLIYFQGTGAADDSGLPNDRFFAVRPEGSVSTLKIQRTERGDSAVYLCASSSGQGRTQYFGPGTRLLVL.

The chain joins TRBV19 to TRBJ1-5; D not certain. The CDR3 has 14 amino acids. V lost 0 bases, J lost 3 bases, and 6 bases lay in between. From germline, CDR1 is LNHDA and CDR2 SQIVND (reference sequence). The CDR3 region has the DNA TGTGCCAGTAGTATAGACACAAACAATCAGCCCCAGCATTTT. Amino acid sequence: CASSIDTNNQPQHF.